What follows are 3 T cell receptor beta chains derived from one specimen sequenced in a study of blood T cell repertoires in COVID-19 (TCRdb year 2020). The library was prepared using the immunoSEQ multiplex PCR assay. Held by TCRdb, this immuneACCESS table contains in-frame sequences only and omits some clones. Under half of the omission traces to an unresolved V gene where checked; the cause of the rest is unknown. This sample gives fewer than 500,000 clones in total; around 87% of them show up just once. The ten largest clones take up roughly 1.4% of the sample. Sequencing used PBMCs or T cells enriched from blood (not recorded which). These receptors were collected from a man between 25 and 39 years old who had recovered from COVID-19.

The genes are TRBV9 and TRBJ1-3, with D possibly TRBD1 on 6 matching bases. Germline values: CDR1 SGDLS, CDR2 YYNGEE. The CDR3 length is 17 residues. V was cut by 4 bases and J by 0 bases, with 17 bases left in between. The DNA of the CDR3 is TGTGCCAGCAGCACAACGGGACAAACGAGCTCTGGAAACACCATATATTTT. This encodes CASSTTGQTSSGNTIYF.

The rearrangement links TRBV3-1 (or the pseudogene TRBV3-2) to TRBJ1-6; no firm D call. V was cut by 1 base and J by 10 bases, with 20 bases left in between. Germline V lookup: CDR1 LGHDT, CDR2 YNNKEL (reference sequence). The CDR3 contains 17 residues. The CDR3 sequence: CASSQAASGVRWSPLHF. In DNA, the CDR3 is TGTGCCAGCAGCCAAGCGGCAAGCGGGGTGCGATGGTCACCCCTCCACTTT.

The V gene is TRBV19, the J gene TRBJ1-6, with 9 nucleotides matching TRBD1. The trim removed 0 bases at V and 8 bases at J, leaving 2 bases unmatched. Germline CDR1 LNHDA, CDR2 SQIVND (reference sequence). CDR3 length: 15 residues. The CDR3 DNA reads TGTGCCAGTAGTATAGAGGGACAGGGAGATTCACCCCTCCACTTT. Translated, it gives CASSIEGQGDSPLHF.